This T cell receptor (beta chain) was profiled in a study of cytomegalovirus exposure and HLA in healthy donors. Whole-study findings and limits: Reports described diagnosis of cytomegalovirus status by the classifier as highly specific and sensitive. It was found in a later analysis that first-cohort TCR clusters tended to co-occur in the 100 to 150 validation repertoires.

Comment on this clone: Its target is unknown.

This table comes from immunoSEQ multiplex PCR, and its TCRdb copy is limited to in-frame clones, with some not included. This table has 220,000 or so clones, approximately 83% appearing once. The CDR3 sequence is 13 residues long. Trimming cost V 3 bases and J 5 bases, with 10 bases left between them. CDR1 is MDHEN and CDR2 is SYDVKM in the germline V gene. V gene TRBV28 combines with J gene TRBJ1-2; a weak D match, TRBD1 (6 bases). Sequencing was done on a sample of PBMCs. The sequence was collected from a woman aged 25 to 39 in good health and CMV-seropositive. CDR3 amino acids: CASSFRTAYGYTF. In DNA form, the CDR3 reads TGTGCCAGCAGTTTTCGGACAGCTTATGGCTACACCTTC.